This paragraph reports one TCR beta chain. Its antigen is unknown. This sample's time point: newly diagnosed GD, antithyroid drugs for less than 3 months. TCR sequences were obtained from RNA taken from PBMCs. HTBI primers from iRepertoire and Arm-PCR of CDR3 regions yielded the TCR beta libraries. TCRdb re-analysed the multiplex PCR reads in MiXCR, keeping a single row per CDR3 protein. Of about 530,000 distinct CDR3 sequences listed, roughly 16% are singletons. With 5 bases clipped from V and 8 bases from J, the junction kept 5 bases outside the gene matches. Germline-derived CDR1 and CDR2 are SGHTA and FQGTGA. There are 14 residues in the CDR3. These data originate in a study of regulatory T cells in long-lasting Graves disease. Looking at the study overall: Graves' cases, newly diagnosed, had used antithyroid drugs under 3 months.

Study-wide results and limits: Persistent disease was characterized by preferential usage of TRBV28, TRBJ1-2 and TRBJ2-5.

The same data also went into a second study, on T cells in Graves' hyperthyroidism and ophthalmopathy. As that report states: TCR CDR3 regions were first amplified by RT-PCR with HTBI primers. Most thyroid-expanded clonotypes above 0.001 were also found in blood.

The sequence was collected from a middle-aged woman with Graves disease. The sequencing here drew on peripheral blood mononuclear cells (PBMCs), taken at new diagnosis, from a patient treated with antithyroid drugs. The chain has TRBV7-3 and TRBJ2-5; 13 nucleotides line up with TRBD2. The CDR3 region has the DNA TGTGCCAGCAGCACGGGACTAGCGGGGAGAACCCAGTACTTC. It specifies CASSTGLAGRTQYF.